These T cell receptor beta chains were read from a single sample in a study of shared clonotypes between healthy human individuals. The method was immunoSEQ multiplex PCR; TCRdb's version includes in-frame clones alone and lacks a portion of them. The sample records 2 million or so clones, roughly 94% being singletons. Sequencing was carried out using naive CD8+ T cells sorted from blood. The receptors were gathered from a man aged 18-30 years in good health. The CDR3 runs from the conserved cysteine through the conserved F or W. D genes are given only for firm matches. Part of the rows lack a size; the others show once, few, many or a class for expanded clones.

cdr3_nt | cdr3_aa | d_call | v_call | clone_size | j_call
TGTGCCAGCAGTCTGTTGGAGGGGGGAAAAGAGACCCAGTACTTC | CASSLLEGGKETQYF | - | TRBV5-8 | few | TRBJ2-5
TGTGCCAGCAGTTACGAATCCGGGTATGGCTACACCTTC | CASSYESGYGYTF | - | TRBV6-5 | - | TRBJ1-2
TGTGCCAGCAGCCCTAGGGCGGACGACAGGGGCCTTCGGGAGACCCAGTACTTC | CASSPRADDRGLRETQYF | TRBD1 | TRBV7-9 | - | TRBJ2-5
TGTGCCAGTAACAAGGGGGCTATCTACGAAGGGAACACTAACTATGGCTACACCTTC | CASNKGAIYEGNTNYGYTF | TRBD1 | TRBV19 | - | TRBJ1-2
TGTGCCAGCAGCTTTGCTAGCGGTGGGCATAATGAGCAGTTCTTC | CASSFASGGHNEQFF | TRBD2 | TRBV28 | - | TRBJ2-1
TGTGCCACCAGTTCAGGGTATGGCTACACCTTC | CATSSGYGYTF | - | TRBV15 | - | TRBJ1-2
TGCGCCAGCAGCCAAGACGTGGGCCGATACGAGCAGTACTTC | CASSQDVGRYEQYF | - | TRBV4-3 | - | TRBJ2-7
TGTGCCAGCAGCTCTCGCCAGTGCCGGGCTTTCTTT | CASSSRQCRAFF | - | TRBV11-3 | - | TRBJ1-1
TGTGCCATTGCCCCCTGGGGGTACCAAGAGACCCAGTACTTC | CAIAPWGYQETQYF | - | TRBV6-1 | - | TRBJ2-5
TGTGCCAGCAGCTTAGGCCCCACAGATACGCAGTATTTT | CASSLGPTDTQYF | - | TRBV11-2 | - | TRBJ2-3
TGCGCCAGCAGCGCGTCAAAGGAGATTCCTTCCTACGAGCAGTACTTC | CASSASKEIPSYEQYF | - | TRBV5-1 | - | TRBJ2-7
TGTGCCAGCAGCCTCCTCCGACAGGGGGCCGGGGAGCTGTTTTTT | CASSLLRQGAGELFF | TRBD1 | TRBV11-1 | - | TRBJ2-2
TGTGCCAGCAGCAGTTTCGGGGAGGACTACGAGCAGTACTTC | CASSSFGEDYEQYF | - | TRBV11-2 | - | TRBJ2-7
TGTGCCAGCAGCTTAGGGGTTGAAGCTTTCTTT | CASSLGVEAFF | - | TRBV7-8 | - | TRBJ1-1
TGTGCCAGCAGGGTGGCCGGACAGTACACAGATACGCAGTATTTT | CASRVAGQYTDTQYF | - | TRBV2 | - | TRBJ2-3
TGTGCCAGCAGCACTGACAGGTCCTCCTACGAGCAGTACTTC | CASSTDRSSYEQYF | - | TRBV13 | - | TRBJ2-7
TGTGCCAGTAGTTTGGACTTCGAGGAGGGCTACACCTTC | CASSLDFEEGYTF | - | TRBV19 | - | TRBJ1-2
TGTGCCAGCAGCGCTAGGGCCGGGACAGGGAACAATGAGCAGTTCTTC | CASSARAGTGNNEQFF | TRBD1 | TRBV7-9 | once | TRBJ2-1
TGCGCCAGCAGCCAACTCTGGGACGGAACCTACGAGCAGTACTTC | CASSQLWDGTYEQYF | - | TRBV4-1 | - | TRBJ2-7
TGTGCCAGCAGTGAAGCGGGACTAGCGGGACCTATTTACGAGCAGTACTTC | CASSEAGLAGPIYEQYF | TRBD2 | TRBV6-1 | - | TRBJ2-7
TGTGCCAGCAGCTTAGGCGGCTCCGGACTAAGGCCCGAGCAGTTCTTC | CASSLGGSGLRPEQFF | - | TRBV7-2 | - | TRBJ2-1
TGTGCCAGTACTTTGGGCCCTCTAGGCAATGAGCAGTTCTTC | CASTLGPLGNEQFF | - | TRBV19 | - | TRBJ2-1
TGTGCCAGCAGTGGGCCACCTTGGTACGAGCAGTACTTC | CASSGPPWYEQYF | - | TRBV27 | - | TRBJ2-7
TGTGCCAGCAGCTTAGAGGCCGACAGGGGCGCCGGGACCCAGTACTTC | CASSLEADRGAGTQYF | TRBD1 | TRBV7-8 | - | TRBJ2-5
TGCGCCAGCAGCCCCACCGCAGGAGGGAGCTATGGCTACACCTTC | CASSPTAGGSYGYTF | - | TRBV5-1 | - | TRBJ1-2
TGTGCCAGCAGCTTGTCAGGGGGCAACACTGAAGCTTTCTTT | CASSLSGGNTEAFF | TRBD1 | TRBV5-4 | - | TRBJ1-1
TGTGCCAGCAGCCCAGCCGGGACTAGCGGGGACGAGCAGTTCTTC | CASSPAGTSGDEQFF | TRBD2 | TRBV7-9 | - | TRBJ2-1
TGCGCCAGCAGCTTGGACGCGATGCAGGGGGTGCACTACGAGCAGTACTTC | CASSLDAMQGVHYEQYF | TRBD1 | TRBV5-1 | - | TRBJ2-7
TGTGCCAGCAGCTTAGTCCTTTATGAAGCTTTCTTT | CASSLVLYEAFF | - | TRBV7-8 | - | TRBJ1-1
TGTGCCAGCAGTTTCGAGGGCGCGGGCTATGGCTACACCTTC | CASSFEGAGYGYTF | - | TRBV27 | - | TRBJ1-2
TGTGCCAGTCAGCGGGCCGAAGAGACCCAGTACTTC | CASQRAEETQYF | - | TRBV6-5 | - | TRBJ2-5
TGTGCCAGCAGTGACCGGGACAGCAGCTACGAGCAGTACTTC | CASSDRDSSYEQYF | TRBD1 | TRBV6-1 | - | TRBJ2-7
TGTGCCAGCGGTCGGACTAGCGGGAGAAGAGGGGAGACCCAGTACTTC | CASGRTSGRRGETQYF | TRBD2 | TRBV27 | - | TRBJ2-5
TGTGCCAGCTCACCAACAGGCCCCAATCAGCCCCAGCATTTT | CASSPTGPNQPQHF | - | TRBV18 | - | TRBJ1-5
TGCAGGCCTATGGTAGACATTCAGTACTTC | CRPMVDIQYF | - | TRBV20-1 | - | TRBJ2-4
TGCGCCAGCAGCCACGACAGGGCGCTATACCAAGAGACCCAGTACTTC | CASSHDRALYQETQYF | TRBD1 | TRBV5-1 | - | TRBJ2-5
TGTGCCAGCAGCTTAGGCTGGGACGGAGCCGAAACCCAGTACTTC | CASSLGWDGAETQYF | - | TRBV7-9 | - | TRBJ2-5
TGTGCCAGCAGCCCCCCAGTCTTAGGGGACAATGAGCAGTTCTTC | CASSPPVLGDNEQFF | - | TRBV9 | - | TRBJ2-1
TGTGCCAGTAGTATAGTGGGGGAATCGGTGCAGTACTTC | CASSIVGESVQYF | - | TRBV19 | - | TRBJ2-7
TGCGCCAGCAGCCCAGCGGCCCTCTTCTCCTACGAGCAGTACTTC | CASSPAALFSYEQYF | - | TRBV5-1 | - | TRBJ2-7
TGTGCCAGCTCACAACCGGGACCTGGGTACGAGCAGTACTTC | CASSQPGPGYEQYF | - | TRBV18 | - | TRBJ2-7
TGTGCCAGCAGGATGACAGGGGGTTTAGAGACCCAGTACTTC | CASRMTGGLETQYF | TRBD1 | TRBV27 | - | TRBJ2-5
TGTGCCAGCAGTCGCCGACAGGGTGACGCGTACGAGCAGTACTTC | CASSRRQGDAYEQYF | TRBD1 | TRBV6-6 | - | TRBJ2-7
TGCGCCAGCAGCCCCTGGCCAGGGAACGAGCAGTTCTTC | CASSPWPGNEQFF | - | TRBV5-1 | - | TRBJ2-1
TGTGCCAGCAGTCGCCCGGCAGGGGGCTACGAGCAGTACTTC | CASSRPAGGYEQYF | TRBD1 | TRBV6-6 | - | TRBJ2-7
TGTGCCAGCTCTCCGGGGACTACTCTCTCCTACGAGCAGTACTTC | CASSPGTTLSYEQYF | TRBD2 | TRBV6-5 | - | TRBJ2-7
TGTGCCAGCAGCTTAGTGCCAGGGTTGAACACTGAAGCTTTCTTT | CASSLVPGLNTEAFF | - | TRBV7-9 | - | TRBJ1-1
TGTGCCAGCAGCTCACCAGGGGAAACCTACGAGCAGTACTTC | CASSSPGETYEQYF | - | TRBV7-9 | - | TRBJ2-7
TGTGCCAGCAGTCCCACTAGCGGGGGGGCCGGCGGGGAGCTGTTTTTT | CASSPTSGGAGGELFF | TRBD2 | TRBV27 | - | TRBJ2-2
TGTGCCAGCAGCTCACCAGGGAACACCGGGGAGCTGTTTTTT | CASSSPGNTGELFF | - | TRBV5-4 | - | TRBJ2-2
TGTGCCACCAGCGGTGCTGGGGGCTCGACTGAAGCTTTCTTT | CATSGAGGSTEAFF | - | TRBV15 | - | TRBJ1-1
TGTGCCAGCAGCGGACAGGGGCACTATGGCTACACCTTC | CASSGQGHYGYTF | TRBD1 | TRBV7-2 | - | TRBJ1-2
TGCGCCAGCAGCCAAGAGACGGGACTAGCGGGATCAGGAGGGGAGCTGTTTTTT | CASSQETGLAGSGGELFF | TRBD2 | TRBV4-1 | - | TRBJ2-2
TGTGCCAGCAGTGAAGTGTTGGACAGGGGCTACGAGCAGTACTTC | CASSEVLDRGYEQYF | TRBD1 | TRBV6-1 | - | TRBJ2-7
TGTGCCAGCAGCTTAGATTCTTACGAGCAGTACTTC | CASSLDSYEQYF | - | TRBV11-2 | - | TRBJ2-7